Sequencing of this T cell receptor beta chain was carried out in a study of shared clonotypes between healthy human individuals. Terminally differentiated effector memory CD45RA+ cells were left out of the naive CD8 fraction, which was CD45RO-negative and positively selected for CCR7. The study's findings and limits: How much donors shared clonotypes was expected to be affected by sequencing depth.

Assay used: immunoSEQ multiplex PCR; TCRdb lists only in-frame clones, some missing. This table has roughly 2 million clones, about 95% appearing once. A word on this clone: No antigen is known for it.

V shed 0 bases and J 4 bases; nucleotides not matched to a gene: 4. The CDR3 runs to 16 residues. Germline values: CDR1 KGHSH, CDR2 LQKENI. The sequenced material came from naive CD8+ T cells sorted from blood. This clonotype was sampled from a man between 18 and 29 years old in good health. V is TRBV18 and J is TRBJ1-1; 11 bases map to TRBD1. CDR3 region: CASSPPGQGVPTEAFF. The CDR3 DNA sequence: TGTGCCAGCTCACCACCGGGACAGGGGGTACCCACTGAAGCTTTCTTT.